The 6 T cell receptor beta chains below were found in one sample sequenced in a study of human T cells and chemical hapten exposure. The sample's time point: patch test 1, 2 weeks after DPC sensitization. As to treatment: therapeutic diphenylcyclopropenone sensitization with weekly scalp DPC. TCRdb reanalysed the RACE reads using MiXCR and keeps one entry per CDR3 protein. The sample has roughly 360,000 distinct CDR3 sequences, approximately 5% seen once. The source was whole blood, collected in connection with sensitization to the hapten diphenylcyclopropenone (DPC). The receptors derive from a woman aged 50 to 65 with alopecia areata. Some clones in this sample may be carry-over from other donors' samples.

This clonotype was seen a few times. This sequence joins TRBV11-2 and TRBJ2-1; D possibly corresponds to TRBD2 (5 bases). V shed 7 bases and J shed 10 bases, with 11 bases lying between them. The CDR3 runs to 11 residues. Looked up from germline, CDR1 is SGHAT and CDR2 is FQNNGV. CDR3 sequence reads: CASMDPGEQFF. The CDR3 DNA follows: TGTGCCAGCATGGATCCGGGGGAGCAGTTCTTC.

J is TRBJ1-2 and V is TRBV30; no clear D. Germline CDR1 reads GTSNPN; CDR2 reads SVGIG (reference sequence). Trimming took off 1 base at V and 7 bases at J, with 10 bases between the two ends. This CDR3 is 12 amino acids long. CDR3 loop: CAWSGTSPGYTF. In nucleotides, the CDR3 is TGTGCCTGGAGTGGGACTTCCCCTGGCTACACCTTC.

Comments on this clonotype: This is likely a read error, given that the CDR3 carries no conserved phenylalanine or tryptophan at its end. The chain is built from TRBV12-3 or TRBV12-4 and TRBJ1-5, with 8 bases matching TRBD1. CDR3 length: 14 residues. V lost 2 bases and J lost 6; bases outside the gene matches: 3. The CDR3 DNA reads as TGTGCCAGCAGTTTACAGGGGGCAGGTCAGCCCCAGCATTTA. Amino acids: CASSLQGAGQPQHL.

The sample holds many counts of this clonotype. The rearrangement uses TRBV19 and TRBJ2-1, with 7 bases identical to TRBD2. The CDR3 runs 14 residues. Germline V gene data show CDR1 as LNHDA and CDR2 as SQIVND (reference sequence). The CDR3 DNA follows: TGTGCAGCCAAAGGGCTAGCGGACTCCAATGAGCAGTTCTTC. It is translated as CAAKGLADSNEQFF.

In its sample, this clonotype was seen many times. The chain has TRBV11-2 and TRBJ2-1; 9 nucleotides align to TRBD2. V dropped 4 bases and J dropped 5; count of bases not matched to a gene: 12. Germline V gene data show CDR1 as SGHAT and CDR2 as FQNNGV. The CDR3 loop spans 17 amino acids. CDR3 in DNA: TGTGCCAGCAGCTCGCCTCTCAGCGGGAGGATACACAATGAGCAGTTCTTC. As protein: CASSSPLSGRIHNEQFF.

This clonotype appeared a few times. V and J are TRBV6-2 or TRBV6-3 and TRBJ1-2; TRBD1 aligns across 9 bases. V lost 7 bases and J lost 3; bases outside the gene matches: 9. The germline gives CDR1 MNHEY, CDR2 SVGEGT. CDR3 length equals 15 residues. This CDR3 is CASIEPGQGDYGYTF. The CDR3 region has the DNA TGTGCCAGCATTGAACCGGGACAGGGAGACTATGGCTACACCTTC.